Reported below is one TCR beta chain. Its antigen is unknown. Multiplex PCR amplified the TCR beta CDR3 region. Its first round ran for nine to eleven cycles with 32 V and 13 J primers. TCRdb passed the multiplex PCR reads through MiXCR, listing each CDR3 protein once. The sample records fewer than 13,000 distinct CDR3 sequences, 30% being singletons. With 600 ng used per sample, the template was genomic DNA from bulk tumor. Several far-apart biopsies were taken per primary tumor during surgery. Their non-small cell lung cancer was newly diagnosed and untreated, and the patients underwent curative surgery. The data are from a study of immune heterogeneity within non-small cell lung tumors. Study-wide context: In total, the tumors were 4 squamous cell carcinomas, 10 non-squamous carcinomas and 1 not otherwise specified. The study, taken as a whole, reports: Significant yet moderate, the positive correlation between local T-cell clonality and local tumor mutational burden reached an R of about 0.32. Tumor sites within a patient were found to share identical dominant CDR3 beta clonotypes, and site-unique high-frequency clones were also present. Between one patient and another, high-frequency T-cell receptor beta clonotypes were largely distinct.

Germline V gives CDR1 DFQATT, CDR2 SNEGSKA (reference sequence). Trimming left V 0 bases short and J 0 bases short, with 9 bases between. CDR3 length: 15 residues. The receptor comes from a woman aged 55-70 years with non-small cell lung cancer. The material sequenced was lung tumor tissue. The chain joins TRBV20-1 to TRBJ1-3; D is unresolved. CDR3 DNA sequence: TGCAGTGCTAGAGATCCCCAGAACTCTGGAAACACCATATATTTT. It specifies CSARDPQNSGNTIYF.